Listed below are T cell receptor beta chains from one sample, sequenced in a study of T-cell reconstitution after alpha-beta-depleted transplantation in children. TCRdb called the PCR reads again in MiXCR, with one record for every CDR3 protein. The sample holds about a million distinct CDR3 sequences, about 29% seen once. Sequenced material: PBMCs, mostly from graft donor cells, taken 360 days after TCRalphabeta/CD19-depleted stem cell transplant. The source is a boy under two years old who had a stem cell transplant for SCID, so the T cells may come from the graft donor. Both conserved end residues are part of each CDR3. The D gene is left open where the match is weak. Size is stated for part of the rows, as once, few or many counts, or as a class when the clone is expanded.

d_gene	j_gene	abundance	v_gene	CDR3aa	CDR3nt
NA	TRBJ2-1	NA	TRBV7-9	CASSPQFQGINEQFF	TGTGCCAGCAGCCCCCAGTTCCAGGGGATTAATGAGCAGTTCTTC
TRBD2	TRBJ2-7	NA	TRBV12-3/TRBV12-4	CAGSVGGASYEQYF	TGTGCCGGCAGTGTCGGGGGGGCCAGCTACGAGCAGTACTTC
NA	TRBJ2-5	few	TRBV28	CASSLPSWNFLQETQYF	TGTGCCAGCAGTTTACCCTCTTGGAACTTTCTCCAAGAGACCCAGTACTTC
NA	TRBJ2-7	few	TRBV10-3	CAISDLQGQYF	TGTGCCATCAGTGATCTCCAAGGGCAGTACTTC
NA	TRBJ1-2	few	TRBV4-3	CASSPRLGGEGYTF	TGCGCCAGCAGCCCCCGACTAGGGGGAGAGGGCTACACCTTC
TRBD2	TRBJ2-7	few	TRBV20-1	CSAIGTSGGEQYF	TGCAGTGCTATTGGGACTAGCGGTGGCGAGCAGTACTTC
TRBD2	TRBJ2-7	many	TRBV4-2	CASSQDQAGGSYEQYF	TGTGCCAGCAGCCAAGACCAAGCGGGGGGGTCCTACGAGCAGTACTTC
TRBD1	TRBJ1-5	NA	TRBV25-1	CASSPGGRGLNQPQHF	TGTGCCAGCAGCCCTGGCGGCAGGGGGCTCAATCAGCCCCAGCATTTT
NA	TRBJ2-1	few	TRBV9	CASSDGTLEKVQGDNEQFF	TGTGCCAGCAGCGACGGGACTCTCGAAAAAGTCCAGGGGGACAATGAGCAGTTCTTC
NA	TRBJ1-1	NA	TRBV7-9	CASSLGDIGTEAFF	TGTGCCAGCAGCTTAGGGGACATCGGAACTGAAGCTTTCTTT
NA	TRBJ2-1	few	TRBV20-1	CSARGVYEQFF	TGCAGTGCTAGAGGAGTTTATGAGCAGTTCTTC
NA	TRBJ1-2	NA	TRBV4-1	CASSQDWQNYGYTF	TGCGCCAGCAGCCAAGATTGGCAGAACTATGGCTACACCTTC
NA	TRBJ2-7	many	TRBV9	CASSVAPQGAYEQYF	TGTGCCAGCAGCGTAGCTCCACAGGGAGCCTACGAGCAGTACTTC
TRBD2	TRBJ2-1	NA	TRBV5-1	CASSLAGLGAYEQFF	TGCGCCAGCAGCTTGGCGGGACTAGGAGCTTATGAGCAGTTCTTC
TRBD1	TRBJ1-2	few	TRBV10-3	CASRGGDYGYTF	TGTGCCTCCAGAGGGGGCGACTATGGCTACACCTTC
TRBD1	TRBJ1-5	NA	TRBV6-1	CASTDGQDSNQPQHF	TGTGCCAGCACCGACGGACAGGATAGCAATCAGCCCCAGCATTTT
NA	TRBJ2-1	NA	TRBV6-5	CASSYQRMSNEQFF	TGTGCCAGCAGTTACCAGCGTATGAGCAATGAGCAGTTCTTC
NA	TRBJ1-1	few	TRBV5-1	CASSSKGVPNTEAFF	TGCGCCAGCAGCTCGAAGGGCGTCCCGAACACTGAAGCTTTCTTT
NA	TRBJ2-1	few	TRBV20-1	CSARDDRLHYNEQFF	TGCAGTGCTAGAGATGACAGGCTCCACTACAATGAGCAGTTCTTC
TRBD1	TRBJ1-1	few	TRBV18	CASSRVSSGGGTEAFF	TGTGCCAGCTCACGGGTTTCTTCAGGGGGCGGCACTGAAGCTTTCTTT
NA	TRBJ1-6	NA	TRBV5-4	CASSLLMNNSPLHF	TGTGCCAGCAGCTTACTGATGAATAATTCACCCCTCCACTTT
NA	TRBJ1-1	NA	TRBV27	CASSPRGPMNTEAFF	TGTGCCAGCAGTCCACGCGGGCCCATGAACACTGAAGCTTTCTTT
NA	TRBJ1-3	few	TRBV5-1	CASSLRDLSGNTIYF	TGCGCCAGCAGCTTGAGGGACCTCTCTGGAAACACCATATATTTT
NA	TRBJ2-7	NA	TRBV11-2	CASSWQRTLSSYEQYF	TGTGCCAGCAGCTGGCAGAGGACTCTGAGCTCCTACGAGCAGTACTTC
NA	TRBJ2-3	few	TRBV6-2/TRBV6-3	CASSYGEIPTDTQYF	TGTGCCAGCAGTTACGGGGAGATCCCCACAGATACGCAGTATTTT
TRBD1	TRBJ2-5	few	TRBV7-6	CASSLGWKGTGGETQYF	TGTGCCAGCAGCTTAGGATGGAAGGGGACAGGGGGGGAGACCCAGTACTTC
NA	TRBJ2-3	few	TRBV13	CASSRGEGALGTDTQYF	TGTGCCAGCAGCCGCGGGGAGGGGGCCCTCGGAACAGATACGCAGTATTTT
TRBD1	TRBJ2-1	few	TRBV7-2	CASSGGQGSHNEQFF	TGTGCCAGCAGCGGGGGACAGGGTAGTCACAATGAGCAGTTCTTC
TRBD1	TRBJ1-1	NA	TRBV7-2	CASSQWDSTEAFF	TGTGCCAGCAGCCAATGGGACAGTACTGAAGCTTTCTTT
NA	TRBJ2-1	NA	TRBV11-1	CASSLSPVGHNEQFF	TGTGCCAGCAGCTTATCGCCCGTAGGCCACAATGAGCAGTTCTTC
NA	TRBJ1-3	NA	TRBV7-6	CASSLLIKSSGNTIYF	TGTGCCAGCAGCTTACTCATTAAGAGCTCTGGAAACACCATATATTTT
NA	TRBJ1-4	few	TRBV20-1	CSALGGANEKLFF	TGCAGTGCCCTGGGGGGAGCTAATGAAAAACTGTTTTTT
NA	TRBJ1-1	many	TRBV4-2	CASSQVHGAELNTEAFF	TGTGCCAGCAGCCAAGTTCATGGGGCAGAATTGAACACTGAAGCTTTCTTT
TRBD2	TRBJ2-3	few	TRBV4-1	CASSQGAGGTSTDTQYF	TGCGCCAGCAGCCAAGGAGCGGGGGGCACTAGCACAGATACGCAGTATTTT
TRBD2	TRBJ2-1	NA	TRBV7-9	CASSPWDYSYNEQFF	TGTGCCAGCAGCCCCTGGGACTACTCCTACAATGAGCAGTTCTTC
NA	TRBJ2-3	few	TRBV27	CASSAYGTSTDTQYF	TGTGCCAGCAGTGCCTACGGGACTAGCACAGATACGCAGTATTTT
NA	TRBJ2-3	few	TRBV4-1	CASSQVWGLGTDTQYF	TGCGCCAGCAGCCAAGTCTGGGGGCTGGGCACAGATACGCAGTATTTT
NA	TRBJ2-3	NA	TRBV4-3	CASSQVERGYGDTQYF	TGCGCCAGCAGCCAAGTCGAGAGGGGATACGGGGATACGCAGTATTTT
TRBD1	TRBJ2-5	many	TRBV5-1	CASSETGFVETQYF	TGCGCCAGCAGCGAGACAGGGTTTGTGGAGACCCAGTACTTC
TRBD1	TRBJ2-7	NA	TRBV20-1	CSASPPGQGIEQYF	TGCAGTGCTTCGCCTCCGGGACAGGGTATCGAGCAGTACTTC
NA	TRBJ1-1	NA	TRBV7-9	CASSLSFTEAFF	TGTGCCAGCAGCTTATCCTTCACTGAAGCTTTCTTT
NA	TRBJ2-7	few	TRBV5-1	CASSLELGAREQYF	TGCGCCAGCAGCTTGGAGTTGGGGGCGCGCGAGCAGTACTTC